Shown below are 8 T cell receptor beta chains from a single sample sequenced in a study of cytomegalovirus exposure and HLA in healthy donors. PCR amplification relied on 60 Vbeta primers (plus 13 Jbeta primers). Measured with immunoSEQ multiplex PCR; TCRdb has only the in-frame clones, and not every one. The data contain some 150,000 clones, around 84% of them seen just once; the ten biggest clones take up under 3%. Sequenced material: PBMCs. These receptor sequences come from a man between 35 and 55 years old in good health and CMV-seropositive.

The rearrangement joins TRBV6-1 to TRBJ1-6; 7 nucleotides line up with TRBD1. The junction had 10 bases not matched to a gene; V was cut back by 2 bases and J by 0 bases. The CDR3 sequence is 19 residues long. Germline CDR1 MNHNS, CDR2 SASEGT. CDR3 coding DNA: TGTGCCAGCAGTGAATATTGGGTAGGGGGCGGCTCCTATAATTCACCCCTCCACTTT. This encodes CASSEYWVGGGSYNSPLHF.

The V call is TRBV9, the J call TRBJ2-2; 10 bases align to TRBD2. Unmatched junction bases numbered 7, after V lost 0 bases and J lost 5 bases. Per the germline V gene, CDR1 is SGDLS and CDR2 is YYNGEE. The length of the CDR3 is 17 residues. CDR3 nucleotides: TGTGCCAGCAGCGTAGATTTAGAGACTAGCGGGACCGGGGAGCTGTTTTTT. The encoded protein is CASSVDLETSGTGELFF.

The chain links TRBV11-2 to TRBJ1-4, with 8 bases lining up with TRBD1. The J segment lost 8 bases and the V segment lost 4 bases, leaving 6 bases of the junction unmatched. The CDR3 extends over 14 amino acids. Germline V gene lookup returns CDR1 SGHAT and CDR2 FQNNGV. This CDR3 is CASSSQGAQEKLFF. The CDR3 bases are TGTGCCAGCAGCTCCCAGGGGGCGCAAGAAAAACTGTTTTTT. Full variable domain (outside the CDR3, taken from reference TRBV11-2 and TRBJ1-4): EAGVAQSPRYKIIEKRQSVAFWCNPISGHATLYWYQQILGQGPKLLIQFQNNGVVDDSQLPKDRFSAERLKGVDSTLKIQPAKLEDSAVYLCASSSQGAQEKLFFGSGTQLSVL.

The chain has TRBV7-3 and TRBJ2-7; 8 nucleotides line up with TRBD2. Germline V gene lookup returns CDR1 SGHTA and CDR2 FQGTGA. With 5 bases clipped from V and 7 bases from J, the junction kept 10 bases outside the gene matches. CDR3 length equals 14 residues. Here the CDR3 DNA reads TGTGCCAGCAGCCTTAGCGGGAAGGTTGGGGAGCAGTACTTC. This codes for CASSLSGKVGEQYF.

The chain joins TRBV10-3 to TRBJ2-7; maybe TRBD1 (6 bases). The CDR3 contains 13 residues. From germline, CDR1 is ENHRY and CDR2 SYGVKD. Trimming removed 8 bases from V and 6 bases from J, with 17 bases in between. The CDR3 DNA follows: TGTGCCATCTGGGGACACCAATTGACCGAGCAGTACTTC. It codes for CAIWGHQLTEQYF.

This rearrangement joins TRBV30 to TRBJ2-1, with D possibly TRBD2 on 5 matching bases. The CDR3 runs 13 residues. The germline V and J ends were trimmed by 5 bases and 4 bases, with 12 bases remaining between them. In germline, CDR1 is GTSNPN, CDR2 SVGIG (reference sequence). The CDR3 reads CAWLGVGYNEQFF. CDR3 coding DNA: TGTGCCTGGCTCGGGGTAGGTTACAATGAGCAGTTCTTC.

In nucleotides, the CDR3 is TGTGCCAGCAGCAAGACTAGCGGGAGCTCCTACGAGCAGTACTTC. Protein sequence: CASSKTSGSSYEQYF. The chain uses TRBV11-2 and TRBJ2-7; 12 bases line up with TRBD2. The germline V gene encodes CDR1 SGHAT and CDR2 FQNNGV. J was trimmed by 0 bases and V by 5 bases; bases with no gene match: 2. The CDR3 covers 15 residues.

The rearrangement uses TRBV7-9 and TRBJ2-3, with TRBD1 matching 8 bases. The CDR3 is made up of 14 amino acids. V shed 1 base and J 3 bases; nucleotides not matched to a gene: 0. The germline CDR1 and CDR2 sequences are SEHNR and FQNEAQ (reference sequence). The CDR3 here is CASSLDRGTDTQYF. Written as DNA, the CDR3 is TGTGCCAGCAGCTTAGACAGGGGGACAGATACGCAGTATTTT.